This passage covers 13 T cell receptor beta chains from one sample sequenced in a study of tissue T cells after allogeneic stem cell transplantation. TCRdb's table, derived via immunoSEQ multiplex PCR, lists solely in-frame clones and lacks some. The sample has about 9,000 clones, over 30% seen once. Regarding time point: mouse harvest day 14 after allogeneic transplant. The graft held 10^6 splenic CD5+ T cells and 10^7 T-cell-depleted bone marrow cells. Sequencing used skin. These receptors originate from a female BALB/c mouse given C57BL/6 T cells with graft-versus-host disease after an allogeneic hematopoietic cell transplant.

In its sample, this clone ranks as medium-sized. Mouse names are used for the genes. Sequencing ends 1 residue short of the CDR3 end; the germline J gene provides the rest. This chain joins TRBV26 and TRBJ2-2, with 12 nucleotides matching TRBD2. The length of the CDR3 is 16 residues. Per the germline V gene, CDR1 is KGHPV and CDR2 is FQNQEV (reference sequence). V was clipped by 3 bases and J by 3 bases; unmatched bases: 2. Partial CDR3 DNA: TGTGCCAGCAGTCTCGGACTGGGGGGGTACACCGGGCAGCTCTAC. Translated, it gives CASSLGLGGYTGQLY. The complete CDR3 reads CASSLGLGGYTGQLYF.

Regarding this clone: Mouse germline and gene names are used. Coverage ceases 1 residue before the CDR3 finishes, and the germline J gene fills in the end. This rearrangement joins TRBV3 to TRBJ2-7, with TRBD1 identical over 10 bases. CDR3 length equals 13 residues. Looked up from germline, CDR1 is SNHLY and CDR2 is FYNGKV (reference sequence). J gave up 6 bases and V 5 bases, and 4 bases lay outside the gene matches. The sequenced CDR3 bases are TGTGCCAGCAGCCGGGACAGGGGACTTGAACAGTAC. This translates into CASSRDRGLEQY. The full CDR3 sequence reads CASSRDRGLEQYF.

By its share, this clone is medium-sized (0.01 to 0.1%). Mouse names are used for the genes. The covered CDR3 bases are TGTGCCAGCAGTCTTACAGGGAGGGACGAAAGATTATTT. Protein: CASSLTGRDERLF. The entire CDR3 reads CASSLTGRDERLFF. The chain combines TRBV26 with TRBJ1-4; a possible D gene is TRBD1 (6 bases). The read falls 1 residue short of the CDR3 end, and the missing part is taken from the germline J gene. V dropped 3 bases and J dropped 6 bases, with 11 bases sitting between them. This CDR3 spans 14 amino acids. Germline-derived CDR1 and CDR2 are KGHPV and FQNQEV (reference sequence).

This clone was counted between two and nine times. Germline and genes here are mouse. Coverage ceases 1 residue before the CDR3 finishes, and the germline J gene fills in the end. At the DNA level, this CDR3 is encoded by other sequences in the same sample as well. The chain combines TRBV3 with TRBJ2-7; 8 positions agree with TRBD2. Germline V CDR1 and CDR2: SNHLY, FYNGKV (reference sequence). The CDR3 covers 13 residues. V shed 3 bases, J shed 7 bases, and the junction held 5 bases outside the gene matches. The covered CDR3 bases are TGTGCCAGCAGCTTGGGGGGGGCGGGGGAACAGTAC. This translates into CASSLGGAGEQY. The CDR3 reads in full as CASSLGGAGEQYF.

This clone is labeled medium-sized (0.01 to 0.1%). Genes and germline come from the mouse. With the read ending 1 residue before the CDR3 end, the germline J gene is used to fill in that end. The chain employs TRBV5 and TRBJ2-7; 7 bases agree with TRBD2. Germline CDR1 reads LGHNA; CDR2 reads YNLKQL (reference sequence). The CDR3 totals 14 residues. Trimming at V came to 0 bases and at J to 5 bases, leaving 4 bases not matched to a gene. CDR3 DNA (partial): TGTGCCAGCAGCCAAGATTGGTGGGGGGATGAACAGTAC. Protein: CASSQDWWGDEQY. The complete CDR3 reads CASSQDWWGDEQYF.

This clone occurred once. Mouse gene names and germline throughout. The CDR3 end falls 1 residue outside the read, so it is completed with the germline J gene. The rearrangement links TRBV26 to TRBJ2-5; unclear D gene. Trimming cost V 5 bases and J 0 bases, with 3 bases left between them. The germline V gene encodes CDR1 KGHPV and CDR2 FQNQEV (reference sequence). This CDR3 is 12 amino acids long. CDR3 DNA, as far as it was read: TGTGCCAGCAGTACAAACCAAGACACCCAGTAC. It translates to CASSTNQDTQY. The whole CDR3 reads CASSTNQDTQYF.

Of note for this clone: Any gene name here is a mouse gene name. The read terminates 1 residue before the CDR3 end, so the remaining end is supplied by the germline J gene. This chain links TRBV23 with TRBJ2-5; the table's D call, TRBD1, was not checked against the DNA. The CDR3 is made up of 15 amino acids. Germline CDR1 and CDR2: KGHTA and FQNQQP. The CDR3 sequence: CSSSQSRINQDTQYF. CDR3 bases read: TGCTCCAGCAGTCAATCCAGGATTAACCAAGACACCCAGTAC.

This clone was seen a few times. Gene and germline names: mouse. The CDR3 is CSSSQSGAPGNTLYF. The sequenced CDR3 bases are TGCTCCAGCAGTCAATCGGGGGCGCCTGGAAATACGCTCTAT. The J gene is TRBJ1-3, the V gene TRBV23. The CDR3 is cut off 1 residue early in the read; its end comes from the germline J gene. Germline V CDR1 and CDR2: KGHTA, FQNQQP. The CDR3 totals 15 residues. Full variable domain (remainder filled in from reference TRBV23 and TRBJ1-3): DAAVTQKPRYLIKMKGQEAEMKCIPEKGHTAVFWYQQKQSKELKFLIYFQNQQPLDQIDMVKERFSAVCPSSSLCSLGIRTCEAEDSALYLCSSSQSGAPGNTLYFGEGSRLIVV.

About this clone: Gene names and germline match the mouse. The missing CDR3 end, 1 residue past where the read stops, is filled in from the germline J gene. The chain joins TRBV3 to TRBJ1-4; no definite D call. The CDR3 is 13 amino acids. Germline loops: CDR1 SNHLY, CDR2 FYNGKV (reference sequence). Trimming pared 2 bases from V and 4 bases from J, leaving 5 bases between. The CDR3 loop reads CASSLNINERLFF. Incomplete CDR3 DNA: TGTGCCAGCAGCTTAAACATCAACGAAAGATTATTT.

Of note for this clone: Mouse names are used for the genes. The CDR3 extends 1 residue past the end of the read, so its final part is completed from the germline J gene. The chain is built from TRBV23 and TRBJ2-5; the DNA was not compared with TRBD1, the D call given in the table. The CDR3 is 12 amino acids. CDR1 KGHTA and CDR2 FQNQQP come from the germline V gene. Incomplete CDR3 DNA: TGCTCCAGCAGTCAATACAGAGACACCCAGTAC. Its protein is CSSSQYRDTQY. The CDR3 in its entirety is CSSSQYRDTQYF.

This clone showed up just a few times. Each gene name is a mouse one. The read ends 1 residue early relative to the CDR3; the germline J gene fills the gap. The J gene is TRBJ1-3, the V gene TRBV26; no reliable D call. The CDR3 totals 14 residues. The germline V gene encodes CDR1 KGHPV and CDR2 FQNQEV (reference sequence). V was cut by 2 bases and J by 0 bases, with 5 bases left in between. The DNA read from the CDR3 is TGTGCCAGCAGTCTGGTCAATTCTGGAAATACGCTCTAT. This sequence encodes CASSLVNSGNTLY. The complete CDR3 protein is CASSLVNSGNTLYF.

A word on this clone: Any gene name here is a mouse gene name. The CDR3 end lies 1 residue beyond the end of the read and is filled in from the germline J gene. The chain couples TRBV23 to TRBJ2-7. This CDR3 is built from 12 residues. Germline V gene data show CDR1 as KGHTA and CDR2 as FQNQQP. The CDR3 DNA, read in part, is TGCTCCAGCAGTCAAAACTCCTATGAACAGTAC. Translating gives CSSSQNSYEQY. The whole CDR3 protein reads CSSSQNSYEQYF.

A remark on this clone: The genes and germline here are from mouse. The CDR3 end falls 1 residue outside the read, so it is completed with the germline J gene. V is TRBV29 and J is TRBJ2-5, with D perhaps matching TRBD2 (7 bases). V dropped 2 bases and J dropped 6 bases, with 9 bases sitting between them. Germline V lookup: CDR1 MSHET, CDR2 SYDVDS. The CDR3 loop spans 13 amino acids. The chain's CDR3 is CASSLLGADTQYF. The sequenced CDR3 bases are TGTGCTAGCAGTTTACTGGGGGCGGACACCCAGTAC.